Below, 5 T cell receptor beta chains from the same sample are listed, as sequenced in a study of blood T cell repertoires in COVID-19. Clones were sequenced by immunoSEQ multiplex PCR, and TCRdb holds only the in-frame ones, with some missing. The top ten clones hold more than 8.5% of a sample with 210,000 or so clones, approximately 81% of them seen once. Sequences were obtained from PBMCs or T cells enriched from blood (not recorded which). The receptors were gathered from a woman aged 45-65 years with acute COVID-19.

This clone was seen more than once but under ten times. The chain employs TRBV11-3 and TRBJ2-5, with 8 bases that match TRBD2. This CDR3 has 14 residues. The germline CDR1 and CDR2 sequences are SGHNT and YENEEA. V lost 8 bases and J lost 2; bases outside the gene matches: 7. The CDR3 spells CASGPGGGQETQYF. The CDR3 coding sequence is TGTGCCAGCGGGCCCGGGGGGGGGCAAGAGACCCAGTACTTC. Variable domain in full (rest from reference TRBV11-3 and TRBJ2-5): EAGVVQSPRYKIIEKKQPVAFWCNPISGHNTLYWYLQNLGQGPELLIRYENEEAVDDSQLPKDRFSAERLKGVDSTLKIQPAELGDSAVYLCASGPGGGQETQYFGPGTRLLVL.

The chain carries TRBV18 and TRBJ2-1; 7 positions agree with TRBD2. The V gene's germline CDR1 is KGHSH and CDR2 LQKENI. V trimming: 0 bases; J trimming: 7 bases; junction bases outside the gene matches: 6. The CDR3 runs to 15 residues. The CDR3 region has the DNA TGTGCCAGCTCACCACCGGGAGGGCTAAAAAATGAGCAGTTCTTC. Translated: CASSPPGGLKNEQFF.

This chain joins TRBV7-2 and TRBJ1-6, with TRBD1 as a possible D gene (6 bases). This CDR3 region has 16 residues. Germline V gives CDR1 SGHTA, CDR2 FQGNSA. V lost 5 bases and J lost 7, with 18 bases in between. This CDR3 reads CASSLISDRLNSPLHF. The DNA of the CDR3 is TGTGCCAGCAGCCTGATATCAGACAGGTTAAATTCACCCCTCCACTTT.

This clone was observed a few times. The rearrangement links TRBV5-6 to TRBJ1-1; D gene uncertain. In germline, CDR1 is SGHDT, CDR2 YYEEEE. Between the trimmed V and J ends, which lost 1 base and 0 bases, there was a span of 13 bases. There are 16 residues in the CDR3. DNA for the CDR3: TGTGCCAGCAGCTTGTATCGGGGATTGGTGAACACTGAAGCTTTCTTT. Residues: CASSLYRGLVNTEAFF.

This clone was recorded at least ten times. This rearrangement joins TRBV2 to TRBJ2-7, with 8 positions matching TRBD1. The J segment lost 3 bases and the V segment lost 7 bases, leaving 5 bases of the junction unmatched. The germline V gene has CDR1 SNHLY and CDR2 FYNNEI. This CDR3 has 13 amino acids. CDR3 DNA: TGTGCCAGCAATCGGGACAGGAACTACGAGCAGTACTTC. As protein: CASNRDRNYEQYF.